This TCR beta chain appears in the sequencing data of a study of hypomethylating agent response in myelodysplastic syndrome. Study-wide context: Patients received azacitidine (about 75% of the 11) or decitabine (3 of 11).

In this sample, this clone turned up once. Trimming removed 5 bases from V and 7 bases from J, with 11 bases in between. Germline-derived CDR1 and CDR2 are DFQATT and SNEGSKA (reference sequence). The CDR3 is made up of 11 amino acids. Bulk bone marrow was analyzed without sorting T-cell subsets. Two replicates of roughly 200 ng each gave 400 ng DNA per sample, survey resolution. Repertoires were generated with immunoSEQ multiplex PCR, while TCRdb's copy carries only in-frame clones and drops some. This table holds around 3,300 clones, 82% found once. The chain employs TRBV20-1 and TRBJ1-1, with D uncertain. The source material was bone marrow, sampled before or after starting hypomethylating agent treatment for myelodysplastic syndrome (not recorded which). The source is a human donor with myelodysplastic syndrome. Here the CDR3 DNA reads TGCAGTGCTTCTCTGGATAGTGAAGCTTTCTTT. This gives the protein CSASLDSEAFF.